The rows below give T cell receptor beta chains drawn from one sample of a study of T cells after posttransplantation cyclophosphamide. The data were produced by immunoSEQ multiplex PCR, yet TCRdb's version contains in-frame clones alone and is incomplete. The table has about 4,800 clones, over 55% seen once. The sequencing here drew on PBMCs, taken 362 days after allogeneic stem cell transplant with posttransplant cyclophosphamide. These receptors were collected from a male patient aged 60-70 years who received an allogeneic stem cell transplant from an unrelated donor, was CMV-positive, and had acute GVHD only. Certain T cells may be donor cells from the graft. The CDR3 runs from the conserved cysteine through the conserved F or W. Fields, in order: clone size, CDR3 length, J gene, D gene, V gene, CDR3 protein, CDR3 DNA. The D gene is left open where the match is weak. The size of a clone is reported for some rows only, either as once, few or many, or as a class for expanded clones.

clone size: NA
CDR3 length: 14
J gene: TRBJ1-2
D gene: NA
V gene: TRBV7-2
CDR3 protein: CASSLANPQGGYTF
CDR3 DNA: TGTGCCAGCAGCTTAGCGAACCCTCAGGGCGGCTACACCTTC

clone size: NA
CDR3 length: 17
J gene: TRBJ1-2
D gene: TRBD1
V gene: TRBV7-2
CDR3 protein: CASSFSAGTGGNYGYTF
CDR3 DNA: TGTGCCAGCAGCTTTAGTGCCGGGACAGGGGGGAACTATGGCTACACCTTC

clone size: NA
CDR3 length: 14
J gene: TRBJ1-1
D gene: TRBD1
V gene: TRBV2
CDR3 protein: CASGRTGLNTEAFF
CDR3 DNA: TGTGCCAGCGGCCGGACAGGACTGAACACTGAAGCTTTCTTT

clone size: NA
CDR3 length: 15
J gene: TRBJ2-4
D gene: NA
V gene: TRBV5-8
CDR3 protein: CASTRARGVQNIQYF
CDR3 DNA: TGTGCCAGCACTCGCGCTAGAGGAGTCCAAAACATTCAGTACTTC

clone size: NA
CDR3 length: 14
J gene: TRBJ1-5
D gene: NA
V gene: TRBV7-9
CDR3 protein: CASSPVGGVEPQHF
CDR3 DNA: TGTGCCAGCAGCCCCGTTGGGGGCGTGGAGCCCCAGCATTTT

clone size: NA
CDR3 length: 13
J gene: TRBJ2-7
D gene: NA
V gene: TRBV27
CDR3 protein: CASSLVGADEQYF
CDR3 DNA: TGTGCCAGCAGCTTGGTTGGGGCAGACGAGCAGTACTTC

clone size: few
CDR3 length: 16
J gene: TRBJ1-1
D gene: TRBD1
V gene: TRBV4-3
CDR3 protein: CASSQGDRFLNTEAFF
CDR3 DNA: TGCGCCAGCAGCCAAGGGGACAGATTCCTGAACACTGAAGCTTTCTTT

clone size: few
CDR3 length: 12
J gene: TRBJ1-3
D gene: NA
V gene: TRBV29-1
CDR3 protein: CSVDGGGNTIYF
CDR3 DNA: TGCAGCGTTGACGGGGGTGGAAACACCATATATTTT

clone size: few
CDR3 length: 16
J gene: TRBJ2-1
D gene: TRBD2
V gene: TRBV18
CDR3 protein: CASSAATSSSYNEQFF
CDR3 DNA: TGTGCCAGCTCAGCTGCGACTAGCAGCTCCTACAATGAGCAGTTCTTC

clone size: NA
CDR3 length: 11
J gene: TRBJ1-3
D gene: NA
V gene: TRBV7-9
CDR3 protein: CASSLGNTIYF
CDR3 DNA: TGTGCCAGCAGCCTTGGAAACACCATATATTTT

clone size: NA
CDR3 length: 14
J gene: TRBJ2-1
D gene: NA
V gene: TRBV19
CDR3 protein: CASSPGTQGHEQFF
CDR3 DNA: TGTGCCAGTAGTCCCGGGACCCAGGGGCATGAGCAGTTCTTC